This T cell receptor beta chain was captured in a study of vaccination and CD4 T cells after COVID-19. Study-wide context: Samples after vaccination came a median around 70 days past dose two, ranging 14 to 241.

Indicated time point: late sampling 161 to 241 days after vaccination in three convalescent patients. As to treatment: approximately 9-day PBMC culture with coronavirus spike peptide pools or control peptides (ViraFEST assay). Positive PCR results dated from March to December 2020, before the US Alpha, Beta and Delta variants. This CDR3 comprises 15 residues. Germline V gives CDR1 MNHEY, CDR2 SMNVEV (reference sequence). Trimming removed 6 bases at V and 2 bases at J, with 17 bases between. As to this clonotype: The antigen remains unidentified.

Researchers used the Oncomine TCR Beta short-read assay to sequence DNA from cultured CD4+ T cells. From cultured CD4+ T cells, genomic DNA was extracted. TCRdb passed the PCR reads through MiXCR, listing each CDR3 protein once. Counted here are 20,000 to 25,000 distinct CDR3 sequences, more than 30% occurring once; the ten biggest clones make up around 27%. The chain combines TRBV27 with TRBJ2-7; D tentatively reads TRBD1 or TRBD2 (6 bases each). The sequenced sample was CD4+ T cells from blood, cultured in vitro, obtained about 7 months after SARS-CoV-2 vaccination. The TCR originated in a human donor who had recovered from COVID-19. CDR3 residues: CASSLTGRMPYEQYF. The CDR3 nucleotides are TGTGCCAGCAGCTTAACAGGGAGGATGCCCTACGAGCAGTACTTC.